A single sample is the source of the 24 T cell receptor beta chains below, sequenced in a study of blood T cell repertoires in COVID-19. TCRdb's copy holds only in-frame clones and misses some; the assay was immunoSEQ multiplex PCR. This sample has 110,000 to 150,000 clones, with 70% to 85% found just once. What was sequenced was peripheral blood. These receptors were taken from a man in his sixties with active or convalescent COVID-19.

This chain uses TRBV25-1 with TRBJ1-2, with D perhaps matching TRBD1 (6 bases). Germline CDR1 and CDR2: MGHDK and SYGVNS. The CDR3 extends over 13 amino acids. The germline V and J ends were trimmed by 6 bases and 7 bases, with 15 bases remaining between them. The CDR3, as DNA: TGTGCCAGCAGCCCACCGGGAGGGGGTGGCTACACCTTC. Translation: CASSPPGGGGYTF.

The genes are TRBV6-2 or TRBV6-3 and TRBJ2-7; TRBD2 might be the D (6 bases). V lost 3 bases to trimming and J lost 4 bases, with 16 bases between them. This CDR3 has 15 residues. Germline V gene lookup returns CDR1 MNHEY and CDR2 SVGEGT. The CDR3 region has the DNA TGTGCCAGCAGTTATGTAGGCGGGGTCGGGTACGAGCAGTACTTC. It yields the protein CASSYVGGVGYEQYF.

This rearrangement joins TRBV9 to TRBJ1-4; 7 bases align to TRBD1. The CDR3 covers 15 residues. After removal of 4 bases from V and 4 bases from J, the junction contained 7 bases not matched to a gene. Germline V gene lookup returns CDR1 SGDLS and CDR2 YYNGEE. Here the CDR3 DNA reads TGTGCCAGCAGCTTCGGGGACAGTTATAATGAAAAACTGTTTTTT. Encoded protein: CASSFGDSYNEKLFF.

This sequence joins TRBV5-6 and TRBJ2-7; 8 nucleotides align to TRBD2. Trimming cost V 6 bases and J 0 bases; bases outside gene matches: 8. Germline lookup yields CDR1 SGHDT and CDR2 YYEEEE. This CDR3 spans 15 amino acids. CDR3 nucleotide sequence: TGTGCCAGCAATATACTAGCGGAAAGCTCCTACGAGCAGTACGTC. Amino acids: CASNILAESSYEQYV.

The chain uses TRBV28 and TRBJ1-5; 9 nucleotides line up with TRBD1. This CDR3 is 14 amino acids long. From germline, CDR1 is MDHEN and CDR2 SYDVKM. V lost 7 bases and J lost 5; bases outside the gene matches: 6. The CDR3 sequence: CASNPGTGYQPQHF. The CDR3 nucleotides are TGTGCCAGCAACCCTGGGACAGGGTATCAGCCCCAGCATTTT. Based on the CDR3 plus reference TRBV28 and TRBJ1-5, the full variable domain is DVKVTQSSRYLVKRTGEKVFLECVQDMDHENMFWYRQDPGLGLRLIYFSYDVKMKEKGDIPEGYSVSREKKERFSLILESASTNQTSMYLCASNPGTGYQPQHFGDGTRLSIL.

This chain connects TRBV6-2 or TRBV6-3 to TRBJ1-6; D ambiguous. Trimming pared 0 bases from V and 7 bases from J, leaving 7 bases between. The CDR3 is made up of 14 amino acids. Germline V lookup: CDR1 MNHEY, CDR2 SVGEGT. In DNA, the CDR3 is TGTGCCAGCAGTTACTCGAGCCGGAATTCACCCCTCCACTTT. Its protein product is CASSYSSRNSPLHF.

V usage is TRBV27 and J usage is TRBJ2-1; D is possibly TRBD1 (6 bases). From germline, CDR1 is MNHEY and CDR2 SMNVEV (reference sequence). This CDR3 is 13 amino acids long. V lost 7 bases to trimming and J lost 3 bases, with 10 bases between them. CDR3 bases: TGTGCCAGCAAAACAGGGTACTACAATGAGCAGTTCTTC. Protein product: CASKTGYYNEQFF.

The CDR3 DNA reads TGTGCCAGCACCGAGCGGGAGCACGAGACCCAGTACTTC. Its translation is CASTEREHETQYF. This rearrangement joins TRBV5-4 to TRBJ2-5; 8 nucleotides agree with TRBD2. The CDR3 contains 13 residues. V shed 6 bases, J shed 5 bases, and the junction held 6 bases outside the gene matches. The germline gives CDR1 SGHNT, CDR2 YYREEE (reference sequence).

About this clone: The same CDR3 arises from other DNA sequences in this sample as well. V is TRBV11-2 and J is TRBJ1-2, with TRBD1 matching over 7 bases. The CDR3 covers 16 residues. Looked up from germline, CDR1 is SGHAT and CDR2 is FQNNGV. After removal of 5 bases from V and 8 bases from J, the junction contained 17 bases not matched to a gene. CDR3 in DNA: TGTGCCAGCAGCCTGACAGGGACACCAGTAACTTCCGGCTACACCTTC. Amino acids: CASSLTGTPVTSGYTF. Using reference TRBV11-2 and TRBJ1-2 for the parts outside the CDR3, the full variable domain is EAGVAQSPRYKIIEKRQSVAFWCNPISGHATLYWYQQILGQGPKLLIQFQNNGVVDDSQLPKDRFSAERLKGVDSTLKIQPAKLEDSAVYLCASSLTGTPVTSGYTFGSGTRLTVV.

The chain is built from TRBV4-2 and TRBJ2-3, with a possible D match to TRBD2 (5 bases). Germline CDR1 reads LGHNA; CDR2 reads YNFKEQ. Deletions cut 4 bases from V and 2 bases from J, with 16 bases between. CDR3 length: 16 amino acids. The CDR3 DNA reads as TGTGCCAGCAGCCGAAAGGGTAGGGAGAACACAGATACGCAGTATTTT. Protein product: CASSRKGRENTDTQYF.

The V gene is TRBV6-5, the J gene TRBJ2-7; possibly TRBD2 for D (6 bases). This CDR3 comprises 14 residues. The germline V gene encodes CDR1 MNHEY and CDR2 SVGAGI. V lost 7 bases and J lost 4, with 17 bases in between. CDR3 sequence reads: CASTPRRGLYEQYV. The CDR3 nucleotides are TGTGCCAGCACCCCCCGGCGGGGCCTTTACGAGCAGTACGTC.

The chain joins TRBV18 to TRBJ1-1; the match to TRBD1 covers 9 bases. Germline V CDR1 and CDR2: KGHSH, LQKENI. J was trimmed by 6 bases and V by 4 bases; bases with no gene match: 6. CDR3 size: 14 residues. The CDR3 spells CASSLQGAYSEAFF. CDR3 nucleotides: TGTGCCAGCTCACTACAGGGGGCTTATTCTGAAGCTTTCTTT.

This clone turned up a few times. CDR3 coding DNA: TGTGCCAGCAGTTTAGTACAGGGTCTAGGGTACACCTTC. It codes for CASSLVQGLGYTF. The J gene is TRBJ1-2, the V gene TRBV12-3 or TRBV12-4; D may be TRBD1 (6 bases). V was trimmed by 1 base and J by 11 bases, leaving 14 bases between them. The CDR3 loop spans 13 amino acids.

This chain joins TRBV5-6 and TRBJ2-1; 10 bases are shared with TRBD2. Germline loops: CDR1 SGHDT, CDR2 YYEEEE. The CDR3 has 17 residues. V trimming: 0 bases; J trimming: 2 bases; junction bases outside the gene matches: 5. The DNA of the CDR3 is TGTGCCAGCAGCTTGGCACTAGCGGGAAGCCCCTACAATGAGCAGTTCTTC. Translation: CASSLALAGSPYNEQFF.

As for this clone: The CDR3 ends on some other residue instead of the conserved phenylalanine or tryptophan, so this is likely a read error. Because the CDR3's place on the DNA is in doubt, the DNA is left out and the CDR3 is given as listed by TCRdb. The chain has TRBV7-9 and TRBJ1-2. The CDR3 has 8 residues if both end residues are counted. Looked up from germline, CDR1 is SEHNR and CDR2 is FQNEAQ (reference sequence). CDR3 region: CASSLGPR.

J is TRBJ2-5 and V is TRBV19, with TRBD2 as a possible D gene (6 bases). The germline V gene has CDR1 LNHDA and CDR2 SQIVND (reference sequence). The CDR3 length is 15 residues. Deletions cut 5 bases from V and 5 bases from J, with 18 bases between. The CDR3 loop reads CASSPFRGSGETQYF. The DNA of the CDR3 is TGTGCCAGTAGTCCCTTTCGGGGGAGTGGGGAGACCCAGTACTTC.

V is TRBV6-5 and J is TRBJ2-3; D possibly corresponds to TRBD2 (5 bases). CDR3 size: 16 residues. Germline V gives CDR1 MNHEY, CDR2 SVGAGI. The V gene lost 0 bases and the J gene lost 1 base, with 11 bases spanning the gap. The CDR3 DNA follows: TGTGCCAGCAGTTACTCGATTTTCGGGGGCACAGATACGCAGTATTTT. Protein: CASSYSIFGGTDTQYF.

The CDR3, as DNA: TGCGCCAGCAGCTTCACCACGGGACAAAACAATGAGCAGTTCTTC. As protein: CASSFTTGQNNEQFF. The rearrangement links TRBV5-1 to TRBJ2-1, with a weak D call TRBD1 (6 bases). The CDR3 loop spans 15 amino acids. The V gene's germline CDR1 is SGHRS and CDR2 YFSETQ. The V gene lost 2 bases and the J gene lost 5 bases, with 14 bases spanning the gap. Complete variable domain (other parts from reference TRBV5-1 and TRBJ2-1): KAGVTQTPRYLIKTRGQQVTLSCSPISGHRSVSWYQQTPGQGLQFLFEYFSETQRNKGNFPGRFSGRQFSNSRSEMNVSTLELGDSALYLCASSFTTGQNNEQFFGPGTRLTVL.

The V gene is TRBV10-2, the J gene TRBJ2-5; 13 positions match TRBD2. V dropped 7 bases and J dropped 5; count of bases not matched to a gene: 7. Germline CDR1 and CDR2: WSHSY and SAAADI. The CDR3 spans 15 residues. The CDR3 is CASKLLAGGRETQYF. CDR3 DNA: TGCGCCAGCAAGTTACTAGCGGGGGGGCGGGAGACCCAGTACTTC.

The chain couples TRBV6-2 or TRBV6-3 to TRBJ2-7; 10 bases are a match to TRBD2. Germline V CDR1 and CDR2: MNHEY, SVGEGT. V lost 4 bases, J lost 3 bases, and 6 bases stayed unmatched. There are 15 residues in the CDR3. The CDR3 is CASSLLAGRIYEQYF. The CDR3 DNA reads TGTGCCAGCAGTTTACTAGCGGGGAGGATCTACGAGCAGTACTTC.

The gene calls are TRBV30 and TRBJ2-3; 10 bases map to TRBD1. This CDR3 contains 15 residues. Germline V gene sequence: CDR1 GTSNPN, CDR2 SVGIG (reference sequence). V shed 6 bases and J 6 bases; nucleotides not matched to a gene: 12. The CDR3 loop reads CACNRDRGLSDTQYF. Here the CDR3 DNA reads TGTGCCTGCAACCGGGACAGGGGTTTATCGGATACGCAGTATTTT.

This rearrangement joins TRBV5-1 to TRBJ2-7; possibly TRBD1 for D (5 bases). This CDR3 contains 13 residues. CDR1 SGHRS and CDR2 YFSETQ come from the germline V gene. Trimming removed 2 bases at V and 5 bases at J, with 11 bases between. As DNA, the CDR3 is TGCGCCAGCAGCTTATCAGGACACAACGAGCAGTACGTC. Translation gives CASSLSGHNEQYV.

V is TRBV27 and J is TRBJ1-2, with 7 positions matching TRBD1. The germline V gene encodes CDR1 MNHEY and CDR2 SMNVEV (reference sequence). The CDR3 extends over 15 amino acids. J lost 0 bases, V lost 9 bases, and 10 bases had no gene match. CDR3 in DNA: TGTGCCAGTGGTCCCGGGACAGCATCTAACTATGGCTACACCTTC. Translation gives CASGPGTASNYGYTF.

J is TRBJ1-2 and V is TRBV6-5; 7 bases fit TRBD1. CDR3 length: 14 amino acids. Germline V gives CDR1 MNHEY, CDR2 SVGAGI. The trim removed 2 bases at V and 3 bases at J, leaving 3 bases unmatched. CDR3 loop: CASSYTGTDYGYTF. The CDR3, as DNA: TGTGCCAGCAGTTACACCGGGACAGACTATGGCTACACCTTC.